The T cell receptor (beta chain) under discussion was sequenced for a study of blood T cell repertoires in COVID-19. This clone was observed a few times. The CDR3 covers 15 residues. The germline V gene encodes CDR1 MNHEY and CDR2 SVGAGI. V lost 4 bases and J lost 5; bases outside the gene matches: 9. The assay was immunoSEQ multiplex PCR, and TCRdb's table has in-frame clones only and misses some. The sample lists 390,000 or so clones; about nine tenths were seen once. The gene calls are TRBV6-5 and TRBJ2-5; TRBD2 matches 8 bases. The sequence was collected from a woman in her 30s with active or convalescent COVID-19. Sequences were obtained from peripheral blood. For the CDR3, the DNA is TGTGCCAGCAGTTTAGCGGGAACAGGGATTGAGACCCAGTACTTC. Protein product: CASSLAGTGIETQYF.